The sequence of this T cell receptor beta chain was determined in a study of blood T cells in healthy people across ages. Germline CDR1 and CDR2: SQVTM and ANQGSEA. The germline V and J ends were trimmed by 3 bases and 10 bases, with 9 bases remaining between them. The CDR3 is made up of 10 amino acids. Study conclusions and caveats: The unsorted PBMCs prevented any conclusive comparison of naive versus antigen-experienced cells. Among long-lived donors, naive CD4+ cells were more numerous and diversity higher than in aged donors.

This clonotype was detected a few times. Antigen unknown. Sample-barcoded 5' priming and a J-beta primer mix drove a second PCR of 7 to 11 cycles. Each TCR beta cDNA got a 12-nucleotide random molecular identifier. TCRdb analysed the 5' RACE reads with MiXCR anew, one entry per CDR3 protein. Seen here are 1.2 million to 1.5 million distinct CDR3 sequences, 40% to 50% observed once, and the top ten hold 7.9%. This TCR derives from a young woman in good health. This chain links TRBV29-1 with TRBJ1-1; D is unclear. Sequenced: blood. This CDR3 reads CSVDRDGAFF. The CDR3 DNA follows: TGCAGCGTTGACCGGGATGGAGCTTTCTTT.